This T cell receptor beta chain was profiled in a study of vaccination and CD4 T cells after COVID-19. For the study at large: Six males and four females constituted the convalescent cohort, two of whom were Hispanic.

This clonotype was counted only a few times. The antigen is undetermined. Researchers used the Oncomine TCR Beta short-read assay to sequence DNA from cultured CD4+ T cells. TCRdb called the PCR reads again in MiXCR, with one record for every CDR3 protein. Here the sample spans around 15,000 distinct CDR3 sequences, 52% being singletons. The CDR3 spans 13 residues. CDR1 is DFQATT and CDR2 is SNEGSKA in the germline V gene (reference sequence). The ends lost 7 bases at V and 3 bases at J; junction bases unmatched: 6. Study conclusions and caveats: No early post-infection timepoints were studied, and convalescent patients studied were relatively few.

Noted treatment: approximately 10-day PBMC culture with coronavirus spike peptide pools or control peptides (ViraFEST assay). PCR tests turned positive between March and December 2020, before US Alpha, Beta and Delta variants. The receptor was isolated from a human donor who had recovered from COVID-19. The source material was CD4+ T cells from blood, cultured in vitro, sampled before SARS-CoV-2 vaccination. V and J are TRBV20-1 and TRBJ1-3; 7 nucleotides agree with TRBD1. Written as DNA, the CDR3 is TGCAGTGTGGGACAGCCGGGTGGAAACACCATATATTTT. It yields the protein CSVGQPGGNTIYF.